This T cell receptor beta chain was sequenced in a study of T cells in localized non-small cell lung cancer. General study findings and limits: Adjacent lung tissue had a median about 52 of the top 100 clones found in the tumor.

V was clipped by 1 base and J by 9 bases, with 8 bases between them. Germline V gives CDR1 SGHRS, CDR2 YFSETQ. There are 13 residues in the CDR3. Assay used: immunoSEQ multiplex PCR; TCRdb lists only in-frame clones, some missing. The data show under 40,000 clones, with roughly four fifths seen just once and around 16% held by the top ten. A word on this clone: Its specificity is not known.

The sample was peripheral blood, taken before any cancer treatment. V and J are TRBV5-1 and TRBJ1-6; a possible D gene is TRBD1 (5 bases). The clonotype comes from a male donor aged 60 or over with stage III squamous cell lung carcinoma. Written as DNA, the CDR3 is TGCGCCAGCAGCTTGTCGGGGGGTTCACCCCTCCACTTT. This translates into CASSLSGGSPLHF.